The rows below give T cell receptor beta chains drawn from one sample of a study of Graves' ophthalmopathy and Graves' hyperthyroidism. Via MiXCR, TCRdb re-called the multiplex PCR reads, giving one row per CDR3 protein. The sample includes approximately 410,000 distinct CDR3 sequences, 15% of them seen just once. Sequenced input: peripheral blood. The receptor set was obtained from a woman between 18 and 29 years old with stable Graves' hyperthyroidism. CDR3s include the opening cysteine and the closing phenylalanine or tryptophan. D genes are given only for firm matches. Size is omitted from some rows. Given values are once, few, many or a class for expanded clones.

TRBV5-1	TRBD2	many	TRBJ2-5	CASSLAQLAGQETQYF	TGCGCCAGCAGCTTGGCCCAACTAGCGGGGCAAGAGACCCAGTACTTC
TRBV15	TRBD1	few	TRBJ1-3	CASSTGVRGNTIYF	TGTGCCAGCTCGACAGGGGTTAGGGGAAACACCATATATTTT
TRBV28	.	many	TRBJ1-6	CASSPSGRTYNSPLHF	TGTGCCAGCAGTCCCTCCGGACGGACCTATAATTCACCCCTCCACTTT
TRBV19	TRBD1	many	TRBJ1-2	CASSIYQGARGYTF	TGTGCCAGTAGTATTTACCAGGGGGCGCGGGGCTACACCTTC
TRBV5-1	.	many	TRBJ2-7	CASSSGGQGSLGQYF	TGCGCCAGCAGCTCGGGAGGACAGGGAAGTCTGGGGCAGTACTTC
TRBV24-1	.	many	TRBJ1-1	CATNAGPYTEAFF	TGTGCCACCAATGCGGGACCATACACTGAAGCTTTCTTT
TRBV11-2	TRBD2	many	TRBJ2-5	CASRRRLAGGETQYF	TGTGCCAGCAGGAGGAGACTAGCGGGGGGAGAGACCCAGTACTTC
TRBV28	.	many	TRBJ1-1	CATLLRTEAFF	TGTGCCACCTTACTACGCACTGAAGCTTTCTTT
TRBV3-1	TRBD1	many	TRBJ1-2	CASSQFRDSLNYGYTF	TGTGCCAGCAGCCAGTTCCGGGACAGCCTTAACTATGGCTACACCTTC
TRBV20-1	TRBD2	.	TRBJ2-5	CSAFGTSGGRETQHF	TGCAGTGCTTTCGGGACTAGCGGGGGTAGGGAGACCCAGCACTTC
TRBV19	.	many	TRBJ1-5	CASSIEAEQPQHF	TGTGCCAGTAGTATAGAGGCGGAACAGCCCCAGCATTTT
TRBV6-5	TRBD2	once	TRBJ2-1	CASSYGGENNEQFF	TGTGCCAGCAGTTATGGGGGGGAGAACAATGAGCAGTTCTTC
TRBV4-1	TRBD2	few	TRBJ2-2	CASSQTGLANTGELFF	TGCGCCAGCAGCCAAACTGGACTAGCAAACACCGGGGAGCTGTTTTTT
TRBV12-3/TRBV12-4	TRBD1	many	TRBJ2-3	CASSPRDRAFTDTQYF	TGTGCCAGCAGTCCGAGGGACAGGGCATTCACAGATACGCAGTATTTT
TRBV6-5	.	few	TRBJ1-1	CASSYPGKNTEASF	TGTGCCAGCAGTTACCCGGGGAAGAACACTGAAGCTTCCTTT
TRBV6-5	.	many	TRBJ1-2	CASSRSVGYGYTF	TGTGCCAGCAGTCGTTCGGTGGGCTATGGCTACACCTTC
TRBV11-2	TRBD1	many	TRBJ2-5	CASSARTGDGETQYF	TGTGCCAGCAGCGCACGGACAGGGGATGGGGAGACCCAGTACTTC
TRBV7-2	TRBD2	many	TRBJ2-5	CASTLKRGKTQYF	TGTGCCAGCACCCTCAAGCGGGGGAAGACCCAGTACTTC
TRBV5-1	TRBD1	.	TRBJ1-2	CASSFYRGHGYTF	TGCGCCAGCAGCTTTTACAGGGGGCATGGCTACACCTTC
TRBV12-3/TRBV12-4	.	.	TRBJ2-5	CASSLGTNEETQYF	TGTGCCAGCAGTTTAGGGACAAACGAAGAGACCCAGTACTTC
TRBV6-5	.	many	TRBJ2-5	CASSYSLARVGETQYF	TGTGCCAGCAGTTACTCGTTGGCTAGGGTAGGGGAGACCCAGTACTTC
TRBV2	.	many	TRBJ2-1	CASRTGLNEQFF	TGTGCCAGCAGGACAGGTTTGAATGAGCAGTTCTTC
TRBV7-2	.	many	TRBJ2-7	CASSFGGGAFGYEQYF	TGTGCCAGCAGCTTTGGAGGGGGGGCGTTCGGATACGAGCAGTACTTC
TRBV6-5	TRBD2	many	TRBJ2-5	CASTLLAGGEETQYF	TGTGCCAGCACCTTACTAGCGGGGGGTGAAGAGACCCAGTACTTC
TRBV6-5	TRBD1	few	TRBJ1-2	CASSYRGTGYGYGYTF	TGTGCCAGCAGTTACAGAGGGACAGGCTATGGCTATGGCTACACCTTC
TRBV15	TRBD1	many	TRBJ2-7	CATRRQGSSYEQYF	TGTGCCACCCGCCGACAGGGGAGCTCCTACGAGCAGTACTTC
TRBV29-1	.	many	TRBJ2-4	CSVLGTGLAKNIQYF	TGCAGCGTTCTGGGAACGGGCTTAGCCAAAAACATTCAGTACTTC
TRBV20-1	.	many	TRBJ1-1	CSARKSGTEAFF	TGCAGTGCTCGGAAGTCTGGCACTGAAGCTTTCTTT
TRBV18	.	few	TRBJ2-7	CASSPPTSVAYEQYF	TGTGCCAGCTCACCCCCGACCTCTGTTGCCTACGAGCAGTACTTC
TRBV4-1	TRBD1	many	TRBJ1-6	CASSQGTGKNSPLHF	TGCGCCAGCAGCCAAGGGACAGGGAAGAATTCACCCCTCCACTTT
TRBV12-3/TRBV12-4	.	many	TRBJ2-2	CASSFPQGGNGELFF	TGTGCCAGCAGTTTCCCCCAGGGGGGTAACGGGGAGCTGTTTTTT